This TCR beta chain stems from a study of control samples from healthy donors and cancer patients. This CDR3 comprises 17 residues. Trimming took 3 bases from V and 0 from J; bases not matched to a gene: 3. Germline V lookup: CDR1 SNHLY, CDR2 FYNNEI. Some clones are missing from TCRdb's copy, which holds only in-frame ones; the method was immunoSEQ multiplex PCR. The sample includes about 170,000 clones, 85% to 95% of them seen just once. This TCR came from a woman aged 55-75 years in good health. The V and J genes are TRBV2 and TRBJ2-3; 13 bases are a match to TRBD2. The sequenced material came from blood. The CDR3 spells CASSDGTSGDSTDTQYF. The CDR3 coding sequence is TGTGCCAGCAGTGACGGGACTAGCGGGGATAGCACAGATACGCAGTATTTT.